Shown below are 13 T cell receptor beta chains from a single sample sequenced in a study of blood T cell repertoires in COVID-19. Clones were read by immunoSEQ multiplex PCR, and TCRdb kept only the in-frame ones, dropping some. The table shows 150,000 to 200,000 clones, with approximately 90% occurring only once. The sample consisted of peripheral blood. The receptors stem from a man in his thirties or forties with COVID-19, enrolled during active disease.

V and J are TRBV7-9 and TRBJ1-4, with D uncertain. Trimming pared 2 bases from V and 11 bases from J, leaving 24 bases between. CDR1 SEHNR and CDR2 FQNEAQ come from the germline V gene (reference sequence). The CDR3 loop spans 17 amino acids. CDR3: CASSLPTTGPPERKLFF. The CDR3 DNA reads TGTGCCAGCAGCTTACCTACGACCGGGCCCCCCGAGCGGAAACTGTTTTTT.

V gene TRBV2 combines with J gene TRBJ2-3; perhaps TRBD1 as D (5 bases). CDR3 length equals 16 residues. The V gene's germline CDR1 is SNHLY and CDR2 FYNNEI. V lost 6 bases and J lost 0, with 16 bases in between. CDR3: CASRRSQVPSTDTQYF. Here the CDR3 DNA reads TGTGCCAGCAGACGCTCACAGGTGCCTAGCACAGATACGCAGTATTTT.

J is TRBJ1-2 and V is TRBV4-3; D is uncertain. Per the germline V gene, CDR1 is LGHNA and CDR2 is YSLEER. Trimming took 5 bases from V and 3 from J, leaving 19 bases between them. This CDR3 is built from 16 residues. In nucleotides, the CDR3 is TGCGCCAGCAGCAAACTTCTCAAGCTATTTGACTATGGCTACACCTTC. Its translation is CASSKLLKLFDYGYTF.

This clone came up once. V gene TRBV5-1 combines with J gene TRBJ2-2; maybe TRBD2 (5 bases). This CDR3 contains 16 residues. V was clipped by 4 bases and J by 2 bases, with 15 bases between them. Germline V gene lookup returns CDR1 SGHRS and CDR2 YFSETQ. Here the CDR3 reads CASSPTGGLNTGELFF. CDR3 sequence (DNA): TGCGCCAGCAGCCCAACCGGAGGCTTAAACACCGGGGAGCTGTTTTTT.

The chain combines TRBV27 with TRBJ2-2; 7 bases are shared with TRBD1. Germline V gene sequence: CDR1 MNHEY, CDR2 SMNVEV (reference sequence). The CDR3 length is 14 residues. The V segment lost 10 bases and the J segment 3 bases; nucleotides outside the gene matches: 8. CDR3 region: CATTGVWDTGELFF. The CDR3 nucleotides are TGTGCCACTACAGGGGTATGGGACACCGGGGAGCTGTTTTTT.

V gene TRBV5-1 combines with J gene TRBJ1-2; D is perhaps TRBD1 (6 bases). V lost 2 bases and J 4 bases, leaving 12 bases between the germline ends. The germline gives CDR1 SGHRS, CDR2 YFSETQ. There are 14 residues in the CDR3. CDR3 sequence reads: CASSFAQGVYGYTF. CDR3 bases: TGCGCCAGCAGCTTCGCACAGGGCGTCTATGGCTACACCTTC.

V gene TRBV19 combines with J gene TRBJ2-7; the D is unclear. CDR1 LNHDA and CDR2 SQIVND come from the germline V gene (reference sequence). The V end was cut by 5 bases, the J end by 3 bases, with 14 bases between. CDR3 length: 14 amino acids. CDR3 sequence reads: CASSPKSRGYEQYF. The CDR3 DNA sequence: TGTGCCAGTAGTCCCAAGTCAAGAGGCTACGAGCAGTACTTC.

V usage is TRBV2 and J usage is TRBJ1-1; possibly TRBD1 for D (5 bases). Trimming left V 3 bases short and J 2 bases short, with 7 bases between. Germline V lookup: CDR1 SNHLY, CDR2 FYNNEI. CDR3 length equals 13 residues. The CDR3 here is CASSETENTEAFF. DNA of the CDR3: TGTGCCAGCAGTGAGACAGAAAACACTGAAGCTTTCTTT.

This chain links TRBV19 with TRBJ2-1, with 7 bases that match TRBD2. Trimming cost V 6 bases and J 8 bases; bases outside gene matches: 10. The CDR3 is made up of 14 amino acids. Germline V gene lookup returns CDR1 LNHDA and CDR2 SQIVND (reference sequence). The CDR3 loop reads CASSLRTRYYEQFF. CDR3 DNA: TGTGCCAGTAGCCTAAGGACTAGATACTATGAGCAGTTCTTC.

This clone was found once. V usage is TRBV7-9 and J usage is TRBJ1-2, with D possibly being TRBD1 (6 bases). Deletions cut 5 bases from V and 6 bases from J, with 7 bases between. Germline V gene lookup returns CDR1 SEHNR and CDR2 FQNEAQ (reference sequence). The CDR3 spans 11 residues. The CDR3 sequence: CASSAGDGYTF. The CDR3 DNA is TGTGCCAGCAGCGCAGGGGATGGCTACACCTTC.

The chain carries TRBV2 and TRBJ1-4; 8 nucleotides agree with TRBD1. The CDR3 extends over 15 amino acids. V was pared by 6 bases and J by 7 bases, with 10 bases of the junction left unmatched. In germline, CDR1 is SNHLY, CDR2 FYNNEI. DNA for the CDR3: TGTGCCAGCAGGCCCCAGACAGGGGCGGGTGAAAAACTGTTTTTT. Translated: CASRPQTGAGEKLFF. Combining the CDR3 with reference TRBV2 and TRBJ1-4 gives the whole variable domain EPEVTQTPSHQVTQMGQEVILRCVPISNHLYFYWYRQILGQKVEFLVSFYNNEISEKSEIFDDQFSVERPDGSNFTLKIRSTKLEDSAMYFCASRPQTGAGEKLFFGSGTQLSVL.

This chain links TRBV18 with TRBJ2-5; D gene unclear. The CDR3 extends over 11 amino acids. V lost 3 bases, J lost 5 bases, and 4 bases lay in between. Germline lookup yields CDR1 KGHSH and CDR2 LQKENI. The CDR3 DNA is TGTGCCAGCTCACCCGTGGAGACCCAGTACTTC. Protein: CASSPVETQYF.

This chain connects TRBV19 to TRBJ1-2; 7 nucleotides agree with TRBD1. The CDR3 totals 13 residues. V dropped 9 bases and J dropped 3; count of bases not matched to a gene: 7. Germline V gene data show CDR1 as LNHDA and CDR2 as SQIVND (reference sequence). CDR3 nucleotide sequence: TGTGCCAGCCAGGGGGAAGCGGACTATGGCTACACCTTC. Its protein product is CASQGEADYGYTF.